These T cell receptor beta chains were read from a single sample in a study of blood T cell repertoires in COVID-19. Data came from immunoSEQ multiplex PCR; TCRdb stores just in-frame clones and leaves some out. The sample has some 320,000 clones, around 85% seen once. The specimen sequenced was PBMCs or T cells enriched from blood (not recorded which). The receptor set was obtained from a woman younger than 45 who had been exposed to COVID-19. Each CDR3 is given with its conserved first and last residue. Each record gives: J gene, D gene, V gene, clone size, CDR3 DNA, CDR3 protein. A D gene is named only where the DNA matches it firmly. The size field is filled for only some rows; it gives once, few, many or a size class.

>TRBJ1-2|TRBD1|TRBV12-3/TRBV12-4|.
TGTGCCAGCAGCCCAGGGGGCGCGGGTGGCTACACCTTC
CASSPGGAGGYTF
>TRBJ1-2|TRBD1|TRBV7-2|.
TGTGCCAGCAGCTTAGAATTCGACAGGGTTTTTCTCTATGGCTACACCTTC
CASSLEFDRVFLYGYTF
>TRBJ2-3|.|TRBV4-3|.
TGCGCCAGCAGCCGACTAACAGGGAGCACAGATACGCAGTATTTT
CASSRLTGSTDTQYF
>TRBJ2-5|TRBD2|TRBV7-2|.
TGTGCCAGCAGCTTCCGACTAGCGGAGACCCAGTACTTC
CASSFRLAETQYF
>TRBJ2-6|.|TRBV7-2|.
TGTGCCAGCAGCAAAGCAGGGCACCCTGGGGCCAACGTCCTGACTTTC
CASSKAGHPGANVLTF
>TRBJ1-1|.|TRBV11-2|few
TGTGCCAGCAGCAGGGGATGGGGCAACATGAACACTGAAGCTTTCTTT
CASSRGWGNMNTEAFF
>TRBJ1-1|.|TRBV6-1|.
TGTGCCAGCAGTGAATCAGCAGGGGTGACTGAAGCTTTCTTT
CASSESAGVTEAFF
>TRBJ2-3|.|TRBV7-7|.
TGTGCTAGCAGCTTGGACACCTTCACAGATACGCAGTATTTT
CASSLDTFTDTQYF
>TRBJ2-6|.|TRBV5-1|few
TGCGCCAGCAGCTTGGTCTTCGGACTCTCTGGGGCCAACGTCCTGACTTTC
CASSLVFGLSGANVLTF
>TRBJ2-3|.|TRBV6-1|.
TGTGCCAGCAGTGAAGCGACGGGGTATACGCAGTATTTT
CASSEATGYTQYF
>TRBJ1-6|.|TRBV3-1/TRBV3-2|.
TGTGCCAGCAGCCAGGGAAGGGGGAATAATTCACCCCTCCACTTT
CASSQGRGNNSPLHF
>TRBJ2-1|TRBD2|TRBV6-5|.
TGTGCCAGTACTAGCGGGAGTTACAATGAGCAGTTCTTC
CASTSGSYNEQFF
>TRBJ2-3|.|TRBV12-3/TRBV12-4|.
TGTGCCAGCAAGCAGGGGTTCACAGATACGCAGTATTTT
CASKQGFTDTQYF
>TRBJ1-3|TRBD1|TRBV2|.
TGTGCCAGCAGCTTCGGACAGGGGTATGGAAACACCATATATTTT
CASSFGQGYGNTIYF
>TRBJ1-2|.|TRBV12-3/TRBV12-4|.
TGTGCCAGCAGTGTTTCCAGGGCTGGCTACACCTTC
CASSVSRAGYTF
>TRBJ2-2|.|TRBV6-2/TRBV6-3|.
TGTGCCAGCAGTTACTCACAGATTTACACCGGGGAGCTGTTTTTT
CASSYSQIYTGELFF
>TRBJ1-6|.|TRBV5-1|.
TGCGCCAGCAGCTTGGCCGGGGGGGGCTCACCCCTCCACTTT
CASSLAGGGSPLHF
>TRBJ1-2|.|TRBV9|once
TGTGCCAGCAGCGTAGGTCCCGTCATGGAGGACACCTTC
CASSVGPVMEDTF
>TRBJ2-3|.|TRBV19|few
TGTGCCAGTAGTATAGGGCTCGCAGATACGCAGTATTTT
CASSIGLADTQYF
>TRBJ1-6|.|TRBV30|.
TGTGCCTGGAGTCCCCGCGCTGATTCACCCCTCCACTTT
CAWSPRADSPLHF
>TRBJ1-5|.|TRBV24-1|.
TGTGCCACCAGTGATTGGGCGGGGAAGCCCCAGCATTTT
CATSDWAGKPQHF
>TRBJ2-7|TRBD2|TRBV28|.
TGTGCCAGCAGAACACCGGGGAGGGCAGTCAACGAGCAGTACTTC
CASRTPGRAVNEQYF
>TRBJ2-2|TRBD1|TRBV2|.
TGTGCCAGCAGCTTAGACAGGGGTCCGGGCGGGGAGCTGTTTTTT
CASSLDRGPGGELFF
>TRBJ1-3|.|TRBV14|.
TGTGCCAGCAGCCCGCGACAGAGAAACACCATATATTTT
CASSPRQRNTIYF
>TRBJ2-7|TRBD1|TRBV12-5|.
TGTGCTAGTGGCCACCAGGGGGCTTCCGAGCAGTACTTC
CASGHQGASEQYF
>TRBJ1-5|.|TRBV2|.
TGTGCCAGCAGTGGACCGACGTTCGGGGTCGATCAGCCCCAGCATTTT
CASSGPTFGVDQPQHF
>TRBJ2-7|TRBD1|TRBV12-3/TRBV12-4|once
TGTGCCAGCAGTAAACAGGGGAGAGAGCAGTACTTC
CASSKQGREQYF
>TRBJ1-1|TRBD1|TRBV7-2|few
TGTGCCAGCAGCTTAGGGGACAGGGTCAGTACTGAAGCTTTCTTT
CASSLGDRVSTEAFF
>TRBJ2-3|TRBD1|TRBV28|once
TGTGCCAGCAGGGACAGGGCCAATACGCAGTATTTT
CASRDRANTQYF
>TRBJ2-1|.|TRBV7-2|once
TGTGCCAGCAGCCCTACTTCGGGGATCGTAGAATACAATGAGCAGTTCTTC
CASSPTSGIVEYNEQFF
>TRBJ2-3|TRBD1|TRBV27|.
TGTGCCAGCAGCCCACAGGGGGCAGATACGCAGTATTTT
CASSPQGADTQYF
>TRBJ2-1|TRBD1|TRBV7-2|.
TGTGCCAGCAGTTTTCAGGGACAGTCGGCCAATGAGCAGTTCTTC
CASSFQGQSANEQFF
>TRBJ1-1|TRBD1|TRBV9|.
TGTGCCAGCAGCGTCGATCCGGGACAGGGGAGAACTGAAGCTTTCTTT
CASSVDPGQGRTEAFF
>TRBJ1-6|.|TRBV2|.
TGTGCCAGCAGTCGACAGGAATCATCCTATAATTCACCCCTCCACTTT
CASSRQESSYNSPLHF
>TRBJ1-4|TRBD1|TRBV30|.
TGTGCCTGGAGTCCCGGGACAGGGGTTGAAAAACTGTTTTTT
CAWSPGTGVEKLFF
>TRBJ1-1|TRBD1|TRBV7-3|.
TGTGCCAGCAGGGCAACAGGGGGCAAAGCTTTCTTT
CASRATGGKAFF
>TRBJ1-2|.|TRBV28|.
TGTGCCAGCAGTTTACTAGGACAGAACTATGGCTACACCTTC
CASSLLGQNYGYTF